Listed below are T cell receptor beta chains from one sample, sequenced in a study of spatial heterogeneity in lung cancer. TCRdb redid the calling of the 5' RACE reads with MiXCR, one entry per CDR3 protein. This table has under 35,000 distinct CDR3 sequences, roughly 5.7% appearing once. Sample: PBMCs, taken at follow-up. The receptors derive from a female donor with early-stage non-small cell lung cancer. CDR3s include the opening cysteine and the closing phenylalanine or tryptophan. A D gene is named only where the DNA matches it firmly. Clone size is shown for a subset of rows, as once, few, many or a class of expanded clone.

v_call,j_call,clone_size,d_call,cdr3_nt,cdr3_aa
TRBV5-1,TRBJ1-3,many,-,TGCGCCAGCAGCTTGGAACAGGGTGGAAACACCATATATTTT,CASSLEQGGNTIYF
TRBV28,TRBJ1-2,many,TRBD1,TGTGCCAGCAGTCCCGGACAGGGGGGGAATGGCTACACCTTC,CASSPGQGGNGYTF
TRBV20-1,TRBJ2-1,-,TRBD2,TGCAGTGCTGTAGCGGGAAGCTCCAACAATGAGCAGTTCTTC,CSAVAGSSNNEQFF
TRBV28,TRBJ2-7,-,-,TGTGCCAGCAGTCAAAGGGACACCACCTACGAGCAGTACTTC,CASSQRDTTYEQYF
TRBV7-8,TRBJ2-5,many,TRBD2,TGTGCCAGCAGCTTAGAAGGGCTAGCGGGAGGGTACCGAGAGACCCAGTACTTC,CASSLEGLAGGYRETQYF
TRBV7-2,TRBJ2-6,many,-,TGTGCCAGCAGCTCCGTCTCTGGGGCCAACGTCCTGACTTTC,CASSSVSGANVLTF
TRBV20-1,TRBJ2-1,many,TRBD2,TGCAGTGCCCGTCTAGCGGGAGGGCTGGACAATGAGCAGTTCTTC,CSARLAGGLDNEQFF
TRBV12-3/TRBV12-4,TRBJ2-2,many,TRBD2,TGTGCCAGCAGTTTCTTAGCGGGAGGTAAAGCCGGGGAGCTGTTTTTT,CASSFLAGGKAGELFF
TRBV3-1,TRBJ1-1,-,-,TGTGCCAACAGCCCTAAGGGGCCCAGCTTTTGGTCTGAAGCTTTCTTT,CANSPKGPSFWSEAFF
TRBV12-3/TRBV12-4,TRBJ1-1,many,TRBD1,TGTGCCAGCAGTTTCACAGGGGAAACTGAAGCTTTCTTT,CASSFTGETEAFF
TRBV7-9,TRBJ1-1,many,-,TGTGCCAGCAGCAGAGAGGCAAACACTGAAGCTTTCTTT,CASSREANTEAFF
TRBV27,TRBJ2-1,many,TRBD2,TGTGCCAGCAGTCCTCCTCTAGCGGGGGGGTTTGTTGAGCAGTTCTTC,CASSPPLAGGFVEQFF
TRBV12-3/TRBV12-4,TRBJ1-5,many,-,TGTGCCAGCAGTTACGGTAGAGGCAATCAGCCCCAGCATTTT,CASSYGRGNQPQHF
TRBV11-2,TRBJ2-7,medium-sized,-,TGTGCCAGCAGCTTAGATCGATCCCCCGCTGAGCAGTACTTC,CASSLDRSPAEQYF
TRBV29-1,TRBJ2-7,-,TRBD2,TGCAGCGTGGAGGGGATCCAACGACTAGCGGGAGCCGGGACCTACGAGCAGTACTTC,CSVEGIQRLAGAGTYEQYF
TRBV6-6,TRBJ1-1,-,TRBD1,TGTGCCAGCAGACTAGGACAGGGGTCCACTGAAGCTTTCTTT,CASRLGQGSTEAFF
TRBV10-3,TRBJ2-7,-,-,TGTGCCATCAGTGAGTCCTCGGGACGCTCCTACGAGCAGTACTTC,CAISESSGRSYEQYF
TRBV4-2,TRBJ1-6,many,-,TGTGCCAGCAGCCAAGCAGGGTTTGGCTATAATTCACCCCTCCACTTT,CASSQAGFGYNSPLHF
TRBV5-6,TRBJ2-7,few,-,TGTGCCAGCAGCCTGGGGGACCCAACCTACGAGCAGTACTTC,CASSLGDPTYEQYF
TRBV20-1,TRBJ2-5,many,-,TGCAGTGCTAGAGATTGGGATTACCAAGAGACCCAGTACTTC,CSARDWDYQETQYF
TRBV7-2,TRBJ1-1,many,-,TGTGCCAGCCGGAAGGACCGGGGGGCCACTGAAGCTTTCTTT,CASRKDRGATEAFF
TRBV7-9,TRBJ1-1,-,-,TGTGCCAGCAGCATACCCGGAGCCGGGGCTTTCTTT,CASSIPGAGAFF
TRBV4-3,TRBJ2-5,many,-,TGCGCCAGCAGCCAAGATCGACGGATAGGGCCCGGGGAGACCCAGTACTTC,CASSQDRRIGPGETQYF
TRBV7-9,TRBJ1-1,few,-,TGTGCCAGCAGCTCCCCCGGGGACCTTGAAGCTTTCTTT,CASSSPGDLEAFF
TRBV7-8,TRBJ2-7,-,-,TGTGCCGGCAGCCCGAGCGGCCCCTCCGGCGAGCAGTACTTC,CAGSPSGPSGEQYF
TRBV14,TRBJ2-1,many,-,TGTGCCAGCAGCCAAGATTGGACTTTAAATGAGCAGTTCTTC,CASSQDWTLNEQFF
TRBV23-1,TRBJ2-7,many,-,TGCGCCAGCAGTCCCGGACATTCTAGCTCCTACGAGCAGTACTTC,CASSPGHSSSYEQYF
TRBV20-1,TRBJ1-3,many,-,TGCAGTGCTCCGTGGTCTGGAAACACCATATATTTT,CSAPWSGNTIYF
TRBV15,TRBJ2-4,many,TRBD1,TGTGCCACCAGCAGATCGGGACCGGGACAGAAGGCCAAAAACATTCAGTACTTC,CATSRSGPGQKAKNIQYF
TRBV27,TRBJ1-2,once,TRBD1,TGTGCCAGCAGTTCGACAGGGCCCTACTATGGCTACACCTTC,CASSSTGPYYGYTF
TRBV2,TRBJ2-4,many,TRBD1,TGTGCCAGCACCTCCCTGGACAGGGAGAACATTCAGTACTTC,CASTSLDRENIQYF
TRBV2,TRBJ1-4,many,-,TGTGCCAGCAACGAGTTGACCCCTAATGAAAAACTGTTTTTT,CASNELTPNEKLFF
TRBV24-1,TRBJ2-1,many,-,TGTGCCACCAGTAGACCGGGGGCCAATGAGCAGTTCTTC,CATSRPGANEQFF
TRBV2,TRBJ2-1,many,-,TGTGCCAGCAGTGAAGGGGGGGCAGCGGGAAATGAGCAGTTCTTC,CASSEGGAAGNEQFF
TRBV28,TRBJ2-7,many,TRBD2,TGTGCCAGCAGCCAGACTAGCGGCCGAAACTACGAGCAGTACTTC,CASSQTSGRNYEQYF
TRBV20-1,TRBJ2-1,many,TRBD1,TGCAGTGCTAAGGAACAGGGGGCGCAGGGTGAGCAGTTCTTC,CSAKEQGAQGEQFF
TRBV10-3,TRBJ1-3,many,-,TGTGCCATCAGTGAACCCTCCAGGGGATCTGGAAACACCATATATTTT,CAISEPSRGSGNTIYF
TRBV6-1,TRBJ1-6,many,TRBD1,TGTGCCAGCACCCCGGGACAGGGGAGCTCCTATAATTCACCCCTCCACTTT,CASTPGQGSSYNSPLHF
TRBV28,TRBJ2-7,many,-,TGTGCCAGCAGCGATACAGGCATAACCTACGAGCAGTACTTC,CASSDTGITYEQYF
TRBV6-2/TRBV6-3,TRBJ2-3,-,TRBD2,TGTGCCAGCAGCGGTCTAGCGGGAGGGATGGATACGCAGTATTTT,CASSGLAGGMDTQYF
TRBV18,TRBJ2-5,many,-,TGTGCCAGCTCACCGCTAGATGGGACCCAGTACTTC,CASSPLDGTQYF
TRBV3-1,TRBJ2-5,many,TRBD2,TGTGCCAGCAGCCCGCCGACTAGCGGGCCACCAACGCAGACCCAGTACTTC,CASSPPTSGPPTQTQYF
TRBV20-1,TRBJ2-2,-,-,TGCAGTGCTAGAAAGACTGGGAACACCGGGGAGCTGTTTTTT,CSARKTGNTGELFF
TRBV29-1,TRBJ2-1,medium-sized,TRBD2,TGCAGCGTTGGGGGCGGGGGATCCTACAATGAGCAGTTCTTC,CSVGGGGSYNEQFF
TRBV12-3/TRBV12-4,TRBJ2-2,once,-,TGTGCCAGCACCAGGACTTTTCACACCGGGGAGCTGTTTTTT,CASTRTFHTGELFF
TRBV28,TRBJ2-1,few,TRBD2,TGTACCAGCAGTACCACAGCAGGGAGGGCTTCCTACAATGAGCAGTTCTTC,CTSSTTAGRASYNEQFF
TRBV28,TRBJ2-7,many,TRBD1,TGTGCCAGCAGTCCTAGGACAGGGAACTTCTACGAGCAGTACTTC,CASSPRTGNFYEQYF
TRBV20-1,TRBJ2-7,many,TRBD2,TGCAGTGCTGAGGGGGGCCTAGCGGGAGGTCTCTCCTACGAGCAGTACTTC,CSAEGGLAGGLSYEQYF
TRBV20-1,TRBJ2-3,many,-,TGCAGTGCAAATCCTCGACTAGTCGTTCCAGATACGCAGTATTTT,CSANPRLVVPDTQYF
TRBV6-2/TRBV6-3,TRBJ1-5,many,-,TGTGCCAGCAGTTACGGGAAGGATTCCCAGCATTTT,CASSYGKDSQHF
TRBV3-1,TRBJ2-7,many,TRBD2,TGTGCCAGCAGCCAGGGACTAGTGAGCTCCTACGAGCAGTACTTC,CASSQGLVSSYEQYF
TRBV5-1,TRBJ2-2,many,-,TGCGCCAGCAGAAGACAGAACACCGGGGAGCTGTTTTTT,CASRRQNTGELFF
TRBV7-2,TRBJ2-3,-,-,TGTGCCAGCAGCCGACAGGGAGGGGATACGCAGTATTTT,CASSRQGGDTQYF
TRBV20-1,TRBJ2-1,medium-sized,TRBD2,TGCAGTGCCAACCCACCGGGACTAGCGGGTAGTAGCTCCTACAATGAGCAGTTCTTC,CSANPPGLAGSSSYNEQFF
TRBV7-3,TRBJ2-1,-,TRBD2,TGTGCCAGCAGCTTATCGGCGGGAGACAATGAGCAGTTCTTC,CASSLSAGDNEQFF
TRBV6-5,TRBJ2-2,many,-,TGTGCCAGCAAACTAGCTCTCTCTGCGGAGCTGTTTTTT,CASKLALSAELFF
TRBV2,TRBJ2-7,many,-,TGTGCCAGCAGTGAGGAAATATGGCGAGCGACCGAGCAGTACTTC,CASSEEIWRATEQYF
TRBV5-1,TRBJ2-7,many,TRBD1,TGCGCCAGCAGCTCGGACAGGGGAAGTTACGAGCAGTACTTC,CASSSDRGSYEQYF
TRBV20-1,TRBJ2-1,many,-,TGCAGTGCGGGGCGGAGCTACAATGAGCAGTTCTTC,CSAGRSYNEQFF
TRBV12-3/TRBV12-4,TRBJ1-1,medium-sized,-,TGTGCCAGCAGTTTTGGGCGGAACACTGAAGCTTTCTTT,CASSFGRNTEAFF